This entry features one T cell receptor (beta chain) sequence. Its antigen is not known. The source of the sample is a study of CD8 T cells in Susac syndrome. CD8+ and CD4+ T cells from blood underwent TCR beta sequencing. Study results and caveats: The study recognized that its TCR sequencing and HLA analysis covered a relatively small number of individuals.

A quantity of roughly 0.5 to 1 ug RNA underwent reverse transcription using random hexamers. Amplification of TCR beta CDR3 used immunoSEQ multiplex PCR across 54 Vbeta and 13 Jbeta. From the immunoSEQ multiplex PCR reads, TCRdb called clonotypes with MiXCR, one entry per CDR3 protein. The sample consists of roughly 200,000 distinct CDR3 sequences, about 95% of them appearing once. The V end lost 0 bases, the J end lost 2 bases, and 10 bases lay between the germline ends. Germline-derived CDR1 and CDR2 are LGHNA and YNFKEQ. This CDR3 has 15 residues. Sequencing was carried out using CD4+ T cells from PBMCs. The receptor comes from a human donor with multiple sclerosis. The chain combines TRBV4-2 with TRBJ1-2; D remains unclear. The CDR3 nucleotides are TGTGCCAGCAGCCAAGATCTCTCAGCGAACTATGGCTACACCTTC. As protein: CASSQDLSANYGYTF.